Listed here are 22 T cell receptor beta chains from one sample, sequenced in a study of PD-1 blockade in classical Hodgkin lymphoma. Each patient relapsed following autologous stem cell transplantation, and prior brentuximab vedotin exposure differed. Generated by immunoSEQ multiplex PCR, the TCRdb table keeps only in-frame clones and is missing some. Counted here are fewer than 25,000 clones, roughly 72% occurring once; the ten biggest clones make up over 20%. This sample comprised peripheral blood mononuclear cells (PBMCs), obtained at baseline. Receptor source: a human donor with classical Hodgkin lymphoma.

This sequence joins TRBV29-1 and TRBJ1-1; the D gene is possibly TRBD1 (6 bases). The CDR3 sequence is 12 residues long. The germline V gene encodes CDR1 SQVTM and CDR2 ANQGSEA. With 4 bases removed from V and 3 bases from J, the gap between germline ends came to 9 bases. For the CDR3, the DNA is TGCAGCGTTGTCCGGGGGCACACTGAAGCTTTCTTT. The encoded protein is CSVVRGHTEAFF.

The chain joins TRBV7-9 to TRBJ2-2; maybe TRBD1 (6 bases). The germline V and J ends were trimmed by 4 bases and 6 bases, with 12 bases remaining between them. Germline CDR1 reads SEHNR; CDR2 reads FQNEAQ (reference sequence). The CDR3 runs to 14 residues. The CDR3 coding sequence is TGTGCCAGCAGCTCTACAGGGCTCGCCGGGGAGCTGTTTTTT. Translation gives CASSSTGLAGELFF.

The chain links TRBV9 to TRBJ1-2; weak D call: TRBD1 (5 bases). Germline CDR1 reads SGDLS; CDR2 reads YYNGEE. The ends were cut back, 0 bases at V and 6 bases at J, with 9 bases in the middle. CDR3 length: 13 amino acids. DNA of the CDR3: TGTGCCAGCAGCGTAGTACCGGGGGATGGCTACACCTTC. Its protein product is CASSVVPGDGYTF.

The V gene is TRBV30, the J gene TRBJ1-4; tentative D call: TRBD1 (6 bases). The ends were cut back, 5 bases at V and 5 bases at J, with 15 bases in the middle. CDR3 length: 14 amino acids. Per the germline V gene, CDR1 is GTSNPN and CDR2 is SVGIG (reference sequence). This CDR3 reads CAWLKTGENEKLFF. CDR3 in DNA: TGTGCCTGGCTTAAGACAGGAGAGAATGAAAAACTGTTTTTT.

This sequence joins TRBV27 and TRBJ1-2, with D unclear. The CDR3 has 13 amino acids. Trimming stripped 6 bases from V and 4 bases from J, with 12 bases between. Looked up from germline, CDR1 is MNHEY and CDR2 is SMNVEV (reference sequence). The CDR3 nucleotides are TGTGCCAGCAGCCAATACGGGCCCTATGGCTACACCTTC. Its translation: CASSQYGPYGYTF.

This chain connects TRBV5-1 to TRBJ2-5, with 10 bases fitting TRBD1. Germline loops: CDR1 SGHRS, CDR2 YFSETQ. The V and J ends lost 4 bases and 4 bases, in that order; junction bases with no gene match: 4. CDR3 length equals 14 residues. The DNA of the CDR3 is TGCGCCAGCAGCCTAAGGGACAGGGGAGAGACCCAGTACTTC. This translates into CASSLRDRGETQYF.

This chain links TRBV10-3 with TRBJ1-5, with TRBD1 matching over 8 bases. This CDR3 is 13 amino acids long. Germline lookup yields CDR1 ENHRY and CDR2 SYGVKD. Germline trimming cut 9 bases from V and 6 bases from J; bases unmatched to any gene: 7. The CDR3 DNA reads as TGTGCCATTAGCAGGGGGCAGGGTCAGCCCCAGCATTTT. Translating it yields CAISRGQGQPQHF.

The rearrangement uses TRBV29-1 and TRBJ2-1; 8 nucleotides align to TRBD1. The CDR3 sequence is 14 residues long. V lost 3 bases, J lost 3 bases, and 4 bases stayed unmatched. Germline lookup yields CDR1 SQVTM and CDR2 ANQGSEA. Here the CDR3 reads CSVDDRGNYNEQFF. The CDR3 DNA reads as TGCAGCGTTGACGACAGGGGCAACTACAATGAGCAGTTCTTC.

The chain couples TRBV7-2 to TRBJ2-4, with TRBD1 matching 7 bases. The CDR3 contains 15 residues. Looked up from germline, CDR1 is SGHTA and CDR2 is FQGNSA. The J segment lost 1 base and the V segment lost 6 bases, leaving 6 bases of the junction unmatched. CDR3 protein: CASRPTGAAKNIQYF. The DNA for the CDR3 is TGTGCCAGCAGACCTACAGGGGCGGCCAAAAACATTCAGTACTTC.

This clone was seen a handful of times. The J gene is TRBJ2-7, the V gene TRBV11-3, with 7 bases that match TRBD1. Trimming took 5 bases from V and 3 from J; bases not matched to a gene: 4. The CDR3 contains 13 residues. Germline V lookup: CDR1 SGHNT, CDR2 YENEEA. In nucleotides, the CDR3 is TGTGCCAGCAGCCAAACAGGGGTCTACGAGCAGTACTTC. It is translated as CASSQTGVYEQYF. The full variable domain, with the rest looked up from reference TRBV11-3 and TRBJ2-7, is EAGVVQSPRYKIIEKKQPVAFWCNPISGHNTLYWYLQNLGQGPELLIRYENEEAVDDSQLPKDRFSAERLKGVDSTLKIQPAELGDSAVYLCASSQTGVYEQYFGPGTRLTVT.

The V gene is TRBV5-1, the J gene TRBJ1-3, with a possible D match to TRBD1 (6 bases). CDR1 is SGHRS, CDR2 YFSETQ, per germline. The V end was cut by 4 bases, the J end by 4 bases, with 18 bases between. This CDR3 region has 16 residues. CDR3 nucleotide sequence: TGCGCCAGCAGCACCGGCCCGACAGGCCAAGGAAACACCATATATTTT. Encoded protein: CASSTGPTGQGNTIYF.

The CDR3 loop is CASSQEGRLETQYF. For the CDR3, the DNA is TGTGCCAGCAGCCAAGAGGGACGTTTGGAGACCCAGTACTTC. This chain joins TRBV4-2 and TRBJ2-5, with D possibly being TRBD1 or TRBD2 (5 bases each). The CDR3 is made up of 14 amino acids. V lost 0 bases and J lost 5, with 10 bases in between. CDR1 is LGHNA, CDR2 YNFKEQ, per germline.

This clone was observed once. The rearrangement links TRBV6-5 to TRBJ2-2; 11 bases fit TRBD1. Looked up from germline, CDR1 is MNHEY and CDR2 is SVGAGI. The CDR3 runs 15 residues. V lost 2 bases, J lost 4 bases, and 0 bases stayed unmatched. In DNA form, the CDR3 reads TGTGCCAGCAGTTACGGACAGGGGGCCACCGGGGAGCTGTTTTTT. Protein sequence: CASSYGQGATGELFF.

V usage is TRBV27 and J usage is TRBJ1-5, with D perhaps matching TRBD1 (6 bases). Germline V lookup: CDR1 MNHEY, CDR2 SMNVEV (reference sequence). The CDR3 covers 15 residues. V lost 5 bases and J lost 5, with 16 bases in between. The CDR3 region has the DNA TGTGCCAGCAGTCTAGACCCAGGGGAAGATCAGCCCCAGCATTTT. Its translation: CASSLDPGEDQPQHF.

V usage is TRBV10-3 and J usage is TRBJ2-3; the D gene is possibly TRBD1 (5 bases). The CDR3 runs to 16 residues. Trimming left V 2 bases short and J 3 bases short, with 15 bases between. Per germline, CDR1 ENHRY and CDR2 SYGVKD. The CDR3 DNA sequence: TGTGCCATCAGTGAGCTTCCGACAGCAGGGACAGATACGCAGTATTTT. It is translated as CAISELPTAGTDTQYF.

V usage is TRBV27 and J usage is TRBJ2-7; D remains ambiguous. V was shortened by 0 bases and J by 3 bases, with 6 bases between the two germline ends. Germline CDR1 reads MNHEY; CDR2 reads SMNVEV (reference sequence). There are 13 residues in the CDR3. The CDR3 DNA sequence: TGTGCCAGCAGTTTATCCTCAAACTACGAGCAGTACTTC. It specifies CASSLSSNYEQYF.

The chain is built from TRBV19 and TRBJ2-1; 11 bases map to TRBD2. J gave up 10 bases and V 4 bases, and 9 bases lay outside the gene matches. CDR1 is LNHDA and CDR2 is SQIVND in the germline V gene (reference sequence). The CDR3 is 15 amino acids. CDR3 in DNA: TGTGCCAGTAGTACCGGGACTAGCGGAGCCTGGGAGCAGTTCTTC. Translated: CASSTGTSGAWEQFF.

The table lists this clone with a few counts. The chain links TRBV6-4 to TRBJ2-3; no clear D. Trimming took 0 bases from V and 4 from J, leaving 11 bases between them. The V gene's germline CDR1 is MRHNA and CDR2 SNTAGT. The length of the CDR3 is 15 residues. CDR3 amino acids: CASSDSGAAADTQYF. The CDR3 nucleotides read TGTGCCAGCAGTGACTCGGGCGCGGCGGCAGATACGCAGTATTTT.

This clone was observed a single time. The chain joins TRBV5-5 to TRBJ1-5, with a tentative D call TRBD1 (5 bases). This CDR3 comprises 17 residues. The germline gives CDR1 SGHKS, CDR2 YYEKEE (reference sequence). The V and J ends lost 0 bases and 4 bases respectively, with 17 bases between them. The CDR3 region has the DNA TGTGCCAGCAGCTTGGCCAGGTCGACAGCACCTAATCAGCCCCAGCATTTT. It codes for CASSLARSTAPNQPQHF.

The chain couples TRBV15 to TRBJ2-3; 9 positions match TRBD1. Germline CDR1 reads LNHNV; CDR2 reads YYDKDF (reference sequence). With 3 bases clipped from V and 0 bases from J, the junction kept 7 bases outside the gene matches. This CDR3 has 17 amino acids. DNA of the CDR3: TGTGCCACCAGCAGCCCTGACAGGGGGTTAAGCACAGATACGCAGTATTTT. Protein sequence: CATSSPDRGLSTDTQYF.

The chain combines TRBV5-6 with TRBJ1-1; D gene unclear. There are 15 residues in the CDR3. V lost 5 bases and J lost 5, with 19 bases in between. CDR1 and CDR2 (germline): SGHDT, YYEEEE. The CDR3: CASSPAGFPGTEAFF. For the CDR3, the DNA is TGTGCCAGCAGTCCAGCGGGGTTCCCCGGAACTGAAGCTTTCTTT. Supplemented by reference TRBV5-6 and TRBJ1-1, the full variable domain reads DAGVTQSPTHLIKTRGQQVTLRCSPKSGHDTVSWYQQALGQGPQFIFQYYEEEERQRGNFPDRFSGHQFPNYSSELNVNALLLGDSALYLCASSPAGFPGTEAFFGQGTRLTVV.

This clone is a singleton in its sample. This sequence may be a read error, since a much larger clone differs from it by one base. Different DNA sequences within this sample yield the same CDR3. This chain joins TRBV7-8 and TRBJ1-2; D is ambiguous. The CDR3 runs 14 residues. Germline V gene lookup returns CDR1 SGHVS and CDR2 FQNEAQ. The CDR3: CASSLLLVSYGYTF. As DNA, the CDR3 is TGCGCCAGCAGCTTACTTTTGGTGAGCTATGGCTACACCTTC.